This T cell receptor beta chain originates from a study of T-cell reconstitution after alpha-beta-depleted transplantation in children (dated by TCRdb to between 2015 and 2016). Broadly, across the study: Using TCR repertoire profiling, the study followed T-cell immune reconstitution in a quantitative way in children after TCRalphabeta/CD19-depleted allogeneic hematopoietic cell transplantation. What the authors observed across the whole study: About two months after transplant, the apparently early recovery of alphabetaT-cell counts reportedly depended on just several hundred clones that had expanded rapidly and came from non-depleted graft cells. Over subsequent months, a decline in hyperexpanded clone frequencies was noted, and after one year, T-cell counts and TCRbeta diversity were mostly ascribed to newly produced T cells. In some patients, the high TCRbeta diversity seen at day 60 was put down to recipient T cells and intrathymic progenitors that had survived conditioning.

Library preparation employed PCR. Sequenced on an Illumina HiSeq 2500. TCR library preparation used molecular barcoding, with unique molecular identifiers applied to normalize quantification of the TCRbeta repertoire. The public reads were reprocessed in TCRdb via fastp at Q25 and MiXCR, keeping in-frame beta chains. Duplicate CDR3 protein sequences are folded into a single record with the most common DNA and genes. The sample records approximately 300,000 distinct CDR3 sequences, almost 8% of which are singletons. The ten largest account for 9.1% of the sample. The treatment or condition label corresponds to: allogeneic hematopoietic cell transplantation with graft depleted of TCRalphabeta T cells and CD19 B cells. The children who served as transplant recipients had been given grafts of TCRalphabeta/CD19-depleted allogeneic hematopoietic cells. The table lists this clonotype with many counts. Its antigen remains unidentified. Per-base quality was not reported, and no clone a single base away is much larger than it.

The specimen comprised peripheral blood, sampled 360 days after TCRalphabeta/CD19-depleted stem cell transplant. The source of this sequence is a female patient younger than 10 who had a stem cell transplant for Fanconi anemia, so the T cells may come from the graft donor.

The nucleotide sequence is given as TGTGCCAGCAGCCAAGACGGGGAGGGGAGGTGGGGAGATACGCAGTATTTT. The encoded protein is CASSQDGEGRWGDTQYF. The chain joins TRBV4-2 to TRBJ2-3; TRBD2 agrees with 7 junctional bases. Clipping removes 0 bases from V and 5 bases from J, with 11 as the unmatched junction base count. The CDR3, from cysteine to phenylalanine, totals 17 residues. The sequence is cut down to CDR3 DNA, 51 bases in frame from base 1. From a lookup of the germline V gene, CDR1 and CDR2 are LGHNA and YNFKEQ.